A single sample is the source of the 28 T cell receptor beta chains below, sequenced in a study of identical twins. TCRdb used MiXCR to reprocess the 5' RACE reads, holding one entry per CDR3 protein. The sample records over 600,000 distinct CDR3 sequences, 21% being singletons. The same data also contributed to another study, on T cells expressing NK-cell markers.

Sequenced input: PBMCs. All receptors derive from a woman under 30 in good health.

The chain couples TRBV20-1 to TRBJ2-7, with TRBD2 matching over 9 bases. The V gene end was trimmed by 3 bases and the J gene end by 5 bases; junction bases not matched to a gene: 11. In germline, CDR1 is DFQATT, CDR2 SNEGSKA (reference sequence). The CDR3 has 15 amino acids. This chain's CDR3 is CSARVAGGPQDEQYF. CDR3 DNA: TGCAGTGCTAGGGTTGCGGGAGGGCCTCAGGACGAGCAGTACTTC.

This clonotype has only a few counts. The V gene is TRBV4-3, the J gene TRBJ2-1; possible D gene TRBD2, 5 bases. The V gene lost 0 bases and the J gene lost 8 bases, with 11 bases spanning the gap. This CDR3 contains 14 residues. Looked up from germline, CDR1 is LGHNA and CDR2 is YSLEER. Here the CDR3 DNA reads TGCGCCAGCAGCCAAGATCTAGCAACGGATGAGCAGTTCTTC. Its protein is CASSQDLATDEQFF.

This rearrangement joins TRBV5-1 to TRBJ2-2, with D tentatively TRBD1 (5 bases). The CDR3 totals 16 residues. Per germline, CDR1 SGHRS and CDR2 YFSETQ. V was pared by 1 base and J by 6 bases, with 16 bases between. The CDR3 region is CASSLNEQGQPGELFF. Written as DNA, the CDR3 is TGCGCCAGCAGCTTGAACGAGCAGGGCCAACCCGGGGAGCTGTTTTTT.

This chain uses TRBV2 with TRBJ2-7; 12 nucleotides line up with TRBD1. The germline V gene has CDR1 SNHLY and CDR2 FYNNEI. Trimming took 6 bases from V and 6 from J; bases not matched to a gene: 6. The CDR3 runs to 14 residues. The CDR3 sequence: CASSKGTGGVEQYF. For the CDR3, the DNA is TGTGCCAGCAGCAAAGGGACAGGGGGCGTCGAGCAGTACTTC. Full variable domain (missing parts from reference TRBV2 and TRBJ2-7): EPEVTQTPSHQVTQMGQEVILRCVPISNHLYFYWYRQILGQKVEFLVSFYNNEISEKSEIFDDQFSVERPDGSNFTLKIRSTKLEDSAMYFCASSKGTGGVEQYFGPGTRLTVT.

The DNA for the CDR3 is TGTGCCAGCAGCCAAGTATCGGCAGATACGCAGTATTTT. Translating gives CASSQVSADTQYF. The chain employs TRBV14 and TRBJ2-3; D remains unclear. Trimming cost V 1 base and J 4 bases, with 6 bases left between them. The germline V gene has CDR1 SGHDN and CDR2 FVKESK. The CDR3 is made up of 13 amino acids.

This clonotype came up a few times. J is TRBJ2-1 and V is TRBV6-5, with TRBD2 matching 14 bases. J lost 9 bases, V lost 2 bases, and 9 bases had no gene match. Germline assignment: CDR1 MNHEY and CDR2 SVGAGI. This CDR3 contains 17 residues. CDR3 nucleotides: TGTGCCAGCAGTTACCGAACGACTAGCGGGGGGGTGGGTGAGCAGTTCTTC. This encodes CASSYRTTSGGVGEQFF.

This clonotype was observed a handful of times. V usage is TRBV7-9 and J usage is TRBJ2-7, with 10 positions matching TRBD1. Germline V gene lookup returns CDR1 SEHNR and CDR2 FQNEAQ (reference sequence). V shed 5 bases and J 6 bases; nucleotides not matched to a gene: 10. This CDR3 has 15 residues. Here the CDR3 DNA reads TGTGCCAGCAGCGCCCAAGGGACAGGGGCAGCCGAGCAGTACTTC. Residues: CASSAQGTGAAEQYF.

The gene calls are TRBV7-3 and TRBJ2-7, with D perhaps TRBD1 or TRBD2 (5 bases each). The germline gives CDR1 SGHTA, CDR2 FQGTGA. The length of the CDR3 is 16 residues. V gave up 6 bases and J gave up 0 bases, with 18 bases separating them. DNA of the CDR3: TGTGCCAGCAGACTGACCCGGGACCGCAACTCCTACGAGCAGTACTTC. This gives the protein CASRLTRDRNSYEQYF.

This sequence joins TRBV20-1 and TRBJ1-2, with 8 nucleotides matching TRBD1. After removal of 6 bases from V and 2 bases from J, the junction contained 8 bases not matched to a gene. CDR3 length: 14 residues. Germline CDR1 and CDR2: DFQATT and SNEGSKA (reference sequence). CDR3: CSAPGGQANYGYTF. The CDR3, as DNA: TGCAGTGCCCCCGGGGGACAGGCAAACTATGGCTACACCTTC.

This clonotype appeared a few times. The gene calls are TRBV5-1 and TRBJ2-7, with D perhaps assigned TRBD1 or TRBD2 (5 bases each). Trimming removed 2 bases at V and 5 bases at J, with 20 bases between. CDR1 and CDR2 from the germline V gene are SGHRS and YFSETQ. This CDR3 has 16 amino acids. CDR3 residues: CASSFKLGGADDEQYF. CDR3 DNA: TGCGCCAGCAGCTTCAAACTAGGTGGGGCCGACGACGAGCAGTACTTC.

This clonotype was found once. This sequence joins TRBV9 and TRBJ2-3; D uncertain. Trimming pared 1 base from V and 0 bases from J, leaving 6 bases between. Germline CDR1 SGDLS, CDR2 YYNGEE. This CDR3 has 14 amino acids. In DNA form, the CDR3 reads TGTGCCAGCAGCGTAAGCCAAAGCACAGATACGCAGTATTTT. Residues: CASSVSQSTDTQYF.

This chain connects TRBV21-1 to TRBJ2-7. TRBV21-1 is marked as a pseudogene. The CDR3 spans 9 residues. The CDR3 protein is CATLREQYF. Written as DNA, the CDR3 is TGTGCCACCCTTAGAGAGCAGTACTTC.

This clonotype was observed a few times. The V call is TRBV20-1, the J call TRBJ1-1, with D unresolved. CDR1 DFQATT and CDR2 SNEGSKA come from the germline V gene (reference sequence). CDR3 length: 11 residues. Trimming removed 3 bases at V and 5 bases at J, with 7 bases between. Here the CDR3 reads CSASPQTEAFF. CDR3 DNA: TGCAGTGCTAGCCCCCAAACTGAAGCTTTCTTT.

This clonotype was seen more than once but under ten times. The V call is TRBV12-3 or TRBV12-4, the J call TRBJ1-1; no firm D call. The V and J ends lost 5 bases and 4 bases respectively, with 17 bases between them. This CDR3 region has 15 residues. CDR3 loop: CASSLGRTLLTEAFF. CDR3 bases: TGTGCCAGCAGTCTAGGACGGACCCTGCTCACTGAAGCTTTCTTT.

This clonotype was counted between two and nine times. The rearrangement uses TRBV7-9 and TRBJ2-5; tentatively, D is TRBD1 or TRBD2 (5 bases each). The CDR3 is 13 amino acids. Trimming took off 4 bases at V and 5 bases at J, with 11 bases between the two ends. Germline V lookup: CDR1 SEHNR, CDR2 FQNEAQ (reference sequence). CDR3 loop: CASSSTWGETQYF. CDR3 DNA: TGTGCCAGCAGCTCCACCTGGGGGGAGACCCAGTACTTC.

This chain joins TRBV14 and TRBJ2-7; 12 bases are a match to TRBD2. After removal of 3 bases from V and 0 bases from J, the junction contained 6 bases not matched to a gene. This CDR3 spans 17 amino acids. Germline-derived CDR1 and CDR2 are SGHDN and FVKESK. The CDR3 spells CASSQRLAGATSYEQYF. The DNA for the CDR3 is TGTGCCAGCAGCCAGCGACTAGCGGGAGCGACCTCCTACGAGCAGTACTTC.

This clonotype was recorded at least ten times. The chain couples TRBV5-1 to TRBJ1-3; 7 bases align to TRBD1. The J segment lost 0 bases and the V segment lost 5 bases, leaving 5 bases of the junction unmatched. This CDR3 is built from 15 residues. In germline, CDR1 is SGHRS, CDR2 YFSETQ. The CDR3 protein is CASSKGQPSGNTIYF. Here the CDR3 DNA reads TGCGCCAGCAGTAAGGGACAGCCCTCTGGAAACACCATATATTTT.

This chain connects TRBV10-3 to TRBJ1-4, with 9 bases matching TRBD1. Germline assignment: CDR1 ENHRY and CDR2 SYGVKD. The CDR3 contains 15 residues. The junction had 8 bases not matched to a gene; V was cut back by 5 bases and J by 7 bases. DNA for the CDR3: TGTGCCATCAGTAACAGGGGGCGCGTTGGTGAAAAACTGTTTTTT. Protein: CAISNRGRVGEKLFF.

The V call is TRBV6-1, the J call TRBJ1-2, with D possibly TRBD1 on 6 matching bases. The ends were cut back, 5 bases at V and 6 bases at J, with 7 bases in the middle. Per germline, CDR1 MNHNS and CDR2 SASEGT. There are 11 residues in the CDR3. Written as DNA, the CDR3 is TGTGCCAGCAGTACAGGGAATGGCTACACCTTC. It codes for CASSTGNGYTF.

This clonotype turned up a few times. This rearrangement joins TRBV11-2 to TRBJ1-1; D possibly corresponds to TRBD1 (5 bases). CDR3 size: 17 residues. Germline CDR1 is SGHAT and CDR2 is FQNNGV. Trimming shortened V by 0 bases and J by 7 bases, and 21 bases separated the two germline ends. Here the CDR3 DNA reads TGTGCCAGCAGCTTAGACCCCGGGATCCCCCGACAGCGTGAAGCTTTCTTT. It translates to CASSLDPGIPRQREAFF.

CDR3 loop: CASSLTGENTGELFF. The CDR3 nucleotides read TGTGCCAGCAGCTTGACAGGGGAGAACACCGGGGAGCTGTTTTTT. The chain couples TRBV5-5 to TRBJ2-2; 7 bases are a match to TRBD1. The CDR3 consists of 15 residues. The V and J ends lost 1 base and 1 base, in that order; junction bases with no gene match: 1. Germline loops: CDR1 SGHKS, CDR2 YYEKEE (reference sequence).

The V call is TRBV18, the J call TRBJ2-2; D is undetermined. This CDR3 is built from 14 residues. V gave up 3 bases and J gave up 4 bases, with 9 bases separating them. The germline CDR1 and CDR2 sequences are KGHSH and LQKENI. The CDR3 sequence is CASSPSQLTGELFF. DNA of the CDR3: TGTGCCAGCTCACCTTCCCAACTCACCGGGGAGCTGTTTTTT.

The chain uses TRBV6-2 or TRBV6-3 and TRBJ2-6; perhaps TRBD2 as D (6 bases). CDR3 length equals 15 residues. The germline gives CDR1 MNHEY, CDR2 SVGEGT. Deletions cut 8 bases from V and 0 bases from J, with 11 bases between. CDR3 nucleotides: TGTGCCAGCGGGGGGTCGAGCTCTGGGGCCAACGTCCTGACTTTC. It is translated as CASGGSSSGANVLTF.

In this sample, this clonotype turned up a few times. The rearrangement links TRBV5-1 to TRBJ2-7; TRBD2 aligns across 7 bases. J was trimmed by 3 bases and V by 5 bases; bases with no gene match: 11. Germline V gene lookup returns CDR1 SGHRS and CDR2 YFSETQ. CDR3 length: 15 residues. CDR3 in DNA: TGCGCCAGCAGGGGAGGGACCGAATATGACTACGAGCAGTACTTC. Its translation is CASRGGTEYDYEQYF. Using reference TRBV5-1 and TRBJ2-7 for the parts outside the CDR3, the full variable domain is KAGVTQTPRYLIKTRGQQVTLSCSPISGHRSVSWYQQTPGQGLQFLFEYFSETQRNKGNFPGRFSGRQFSNSRSEMNVSTLELGDSALYLCASRGGTEYDYEQYFGPGTRLTVT.

On this clonotype itself: The junction departs from germline at one end; a sequencing error may be responsible. This chain connects TRBV10-3 to TRBJ2-1; D could derive from TRBD1 or TRBD2 (5 bases each). The CDR3 is made up of 13 amino acids. Germline values: CDR1 ENHRY, CDR2 SYGVKD. CDR3 sequence (DNA): TGTGCCATCAGTGCCGGGGACGGCCAAGCTGAAGGGTTC. Amino acids: CAISAGDGQAEGF.

This clonotype has more than one count but fewer than ten. This sequence joins TRBV5-1 and TRBJ2-7; D is possibly TRBD1 or TRBD2 (6 bases each). The CDR3 is 14 amino acids. Germline values: CDR1 SGHRS, CDR2 YFSETQ. V lost 7 bases and J 5 bases, leaving 19 bases between the germline ends. The CDR3 loop is CASGHSGALDEQYF. CDR3 bases: TGCGCCAGCGGCCATTCGGGGGCGCTTGACGAGCAGTACTTC.

This clonotype turned up a few times. This chain uses TRBV20-1 with TRBJ2-1; 13 nucleotides agree with TRBD2. The ends lost 6 bases at V and 6 bases at J; junction bases unmatched: 8. The CDR3 length is 15 residues. The V gene's germline CDR1 is DFQATT and CDR2 SNEGSKA (reference sequence). CDR3: CSAWTSGRKSNEQFF. CDR3 DNA: TGCAGTGCCTGGACTAGCGGGAGAAAAAGCAATGAGCAGTTCTTC.

The chain combines TRBV12-3 or TRBV12-4 with TRBJ2-5, with a possible D match to TRBD2 (5 bases). The CDR3 extends over 12 amino acids. The V end was cut by 5 bases, the J end by 9 bases, with 13 bases between. CDR3 coding DNA: TGTGCCAGCAGTCCCGGTGGGCGGGCCCAGTACTTC. Translated, it gives CASSPGGRAQYF.